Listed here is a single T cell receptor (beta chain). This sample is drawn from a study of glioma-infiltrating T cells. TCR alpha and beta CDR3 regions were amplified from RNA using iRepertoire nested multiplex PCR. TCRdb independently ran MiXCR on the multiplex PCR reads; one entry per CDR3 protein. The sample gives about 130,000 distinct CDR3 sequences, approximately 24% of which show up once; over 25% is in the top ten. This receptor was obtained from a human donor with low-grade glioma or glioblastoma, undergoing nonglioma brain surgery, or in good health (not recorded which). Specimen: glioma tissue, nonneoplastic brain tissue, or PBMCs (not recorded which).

DNA for the CDR3: TGTGCCAGCAGCACTCGTAGCGGGGGGTCCACAGATACGCAGTATTTT. It specifies CASSTRSGGSTDTQYF. The chain combines TRBV3-1 with TRBJ2-3, with 10 positions matching TRBD2. The germline CDR1 and CDR2 sequences are LGHDT and YNNKEL (reference sequence). The V gene end was trimmed by 5 bases and the J gene end by 2 bases; junction bases not matched to a gene: 7. The CDR3 runs 16 residues.